The next 6 T cell receptor beta chains were all read from a single sample in a study of beta chain features in type 1 diabetes. Study-level results: All four CD4+ subsets of Type 1 diabetes patients contained TCRB CDR3s that were moderately but significantly shorter.

These TCRs are of unknown antigen specificity. As every portion of the isolated RNA was reverse transcribed, the sequencing read expressed TCRB transcripts. The assay was immunoSEQ multiplex PCR, and TCRdb's table has in-frame clones only and misses some. The sample includes some 160,000 clones, 7.5% to 9.5% of them seen just once. The specimen sequenced was central memory CD4+ T cells from blood. The receptor source for this set is a woman between 18 and 29 years old with type 1 diabetes.

There are a few counts of this clone. This rearrangement joins TRBV7-9 to TRBJ2-4; D may be TRBD1 (6 bases). The V end was cut by 4 bases, the J end by 2 bases, with 12 bases between. Germline values: CDR1 SEHNR, CDR2 FQNEAQ (reference sequence). This CDR3 spans 15 amino acids. The CDR3 coding sequence is TGTGCCAGCAGCTCCTACAGGGACCCCAAAAACATTCAGTACTTC. This codes for CASSSYRDPKNIQYF.

In this sample, this clone turned up a few times. This chain uses TRBV2 with TRBJ1-5; 7 nucleotides line up with TRBD1. Germline lookup yields CDR1 SNHLY and CDR2 FYNNEI. The junction had 6 bases not matched to a gene; V was cut back by 4 bases and J by 3 bases. The CDR3 runs to 15 residues. Written as DNA, the CDR3 is TGTGCCAGCAGTGCAGAGGGACAGCTCAATCAGCCCCAGCATTTT. Residues: CASSAEGQLNQPQHF. The whole variable domain, remainder taken from reference TRBV2 and TRBJ1-5, is EPEVTQTPSHQVTQMGQEVILRCVPISNHLYFYWYRQILGQKVEFLVSFYNNEISEKSEIFDDQFSVERPDGSNFTLKIRSTKLEDSAMYFCASSAEGQLNQPQHFGDGTRLSIL.

This sequence joins TRBV4-3 and TRBJ1-2, with D maybe TRBD1 (5 bases). This CDR3 has 12 residues. CDR1 is LGHNA and CDR2 is YSLEER in the germline V gene. The V gene lost 7 bases and the J gene lost 2 bases, with 8 bases spanning the gap. The CDR3 sequence: CASKEGNYGYTF. CDR3 coding DNA: TGCGCCAGCAAGGAGGGGAACTATGGCTACACCTTC.

V gene TRBV27 combines with J gene TRBJ2-7; 8 bases line up with TRBD2. There are 17 residues in the CDR3. CDR1 is MNHEY, CDR2 SMNVEV, per germline (reference sequence). J lost 4 bases, V lost 5 bases, and 16 bases had no gene match. Written as DNA, the CDR3 is TGTGCCAGCAGTCCCTCAGCTGAGTCGGGGGGGATATACGAGCAGTACTTC. Protein: CASSPSAESGGIYEQYF.

The chain employs TRBV4-2 and TRBJ2-5; TRBD2 aligns across 11 bases. The CDR3 is 16 amino acids. From germline, CDR1 is LGHNA and CDR2 YNFKEQ. V shed 0 bases and J 5 bases; nucleotides not matched to a gene: 5. For the CDR3, the DNA is TGTGCCAGCAGCCAAGAAGGGACTAGCGGTCTGGAGACCCAGTACTTC. It yields the protein CASSQEGTSGLETQYF.

The sample holds a few counts of this clone. The chain couples TRBV2 to TRBJ1-5, with D maybe TRBD1 (5 bases). CDR1 and CDR2 from the germline V gene are SNHLY and FYNNEI. This CDR3 spans 14 amino acids. Trimming left V 0 bases short and J 6 bases short, with 9 bases between. This CDR3 reads CASSEARVAQPQHF. The CDR3 region has the DNA TGTGCCAGCAGTGAAGCCAGGGTCGCTCAGCCCCAGCATTTT.